This passage covers 20 T cell receptor beta chains from one sample sequenced in a study of T cell changes during pregnancy in multiple sclerosis. TCRdb's table, derived via immunoSEQ multiplex PCR, lists solely in-frame clones and lacks some. The sample gives 71,000 or so clones, about 92% of which show up once; approximately 1.2% is in the top ten. The input for sequencing was peripheral blood, taken in the third trimester of pregnancy. The receptors originated from a female donor with multiple sclerosis, enrolled in a pregnancy study.

This chain uses TRBV7-6 with TRBJ2-3; tentative D call: TRBD2 (7 bases). Germline V gives CDR1 SGHVS, CDR2 FNYEAQ. CDR3 length: 17 amino acids. The V gene lost 4 bases and the J gene lost 2 bases, with 19 bases spanning the gap. This CDR3 reads CASSSMGGGGPTDTQYF. The CDR3 nucleotides are TGTGCCAGCAGCTCCATGGGAGGGGGAGGCCCCACAGATACGCAGTATTTT.

This clone appeared once. The rearrangement links TRBV27 to TRBJ1-3, with D possibly being TRBD1 (6 bases). Germline CDR1 MNHEY, CDR2 SMNVEV (reference sequence). V was cut by 10 bases and J by 1 base, with 20 bases left in between. This CDR3 is 16 amino acids long. The CDR3: CATRMGAGESGNTIYF. CDR3 DNA sequence: TGTGCCACCAGAATGGGGGCAGGGGAATCTGGAAACACCATATATTTT.

This clone was counted a single time. The V and J genes are TRBV6-4 and TRBJ1-5; maybe TRBD1 (5 bases). The ends were cut back, 3 bases at V and 0 bases at J, with 9 bases in the middle. CDR3 length: 15 amino acids. The germline CDR1 and CDR2 sequences are MRHNA and SNTAGT. The CDR3 reads CASSEVGGSNQPQHF. The CDR3 nucleotides are TGTGCCAGCAGTGAGGTGGGGGGTAGCAATCAGCCCCAGCATTTT.

The chain employs TRBV11-1 and TRBJ1-2; 10 positions agree with TRBD1. V trimming: 5 bases; J trimming: 6 bases; junction bases outside the gene matches: 6. The CDR3 totals 14 residues. The germline V gene encodes CDR1 SGHAT and CDR2 FQDESV (reference sequence). CDR3 amino acids: CASSLQTGGNGYTF. CDR3 DNA: TGTGCCAGCAGCCTCCAGACAGGGGGCAATGGCTACACCTTC. Together with reference TRBV11-1 and TRBJ1-2, the CDR3 gives the full variable domain: EAEVAQSPRYKITEKSQAVAFWCDPISGHATLYWYRQILGQGPELLVQFQDESVVDDSQLPKDRFSAERLKGVDSTLKIQPAELGDSAMYLCASSLQTGGNGYTFGSGTRLTVV.

V gene TRBV13 combines with J gene TRBJ2-7, with 10 bases aligning to TRBD2. V trimming: 5 bases; J trimming: 1 base; junction bases outside the gene matches: 5. Germline-derived CDR1 and CDR2 are PRHDT and FYEKMQ (reference sequence). The CDR3 consists of 15 residues. CDR3 loop: CASSLGLAVSYEQYF. Written as DNA, the CDR3 is TGTGCCAGCAGCCTTGGACTAGCGGTATCCTACGAGCAGTACTTC.

The chain couples TRBV4-1 to TRBJ2-3; 13 nucleotides agree with TRBD2. Germline CDR1 reads MGHRA; CDR2 reads YSYEKL. The CDR3 contains 15 residues. The trim removed 8 bases at V and 6 bases at J, leaving 8 bases unmatched. CDR3 DNA: TGCGCCAGCGGAAGGACTAGCGGGAGTGGGGATACGCAGTATTTT. Residues: CASGRTSGSGDTQYF.

The V and J genes are TRBV7-8 and TRBJ1-2; 10 bases are shared with TRBD1. V was clipped by 5 bases and J by 1 base; unmatched bases: 4. The CDR3 runs to 15 residues. From germline, CDR1 is SGHVS and CDR2 FQNEAQ. The CDR3 coding sequence is TGTGCCAGCAGCCCCCGGGACAGGGGTAACTATGGCTACACCTTC. The encoded protein is CASSPRDRGNYGYTF. The complete variable domain, with remaining parts taken from reference TRBV7-8 and TRBJ1-2, reads GAGVSQSPRYKVAKRGQDVALRCDPISGHVSLFWYQQALGQGPEFLTYFQNEAQLDKSGLPSDRFFAERPEGSVSTLKIQRTQQEDSAVYLCASSPRDRGNYGYTFGSGTRLTVV.

This clone was detected once. The chain carries TRBV18 and TRBJ2-5; perhaps TRBD1 as D (6 bases). Trimming cost V 6 bases and J 0 bases, with 11 bases left between them. The V gene's germline CDR1 is KGHSH and CDR2 LQKENI. The CDR3 covers 14 residues. CDR3 in DNA: TGTGCCAGCTCGCCTACAGGGAACCAAGAGACCCAGTACTTC. This sequence encodes CASSPTGNQETQYF. Full variable domain (outside the CDR3, taken from reference TRBV18 and TRBJ2-5): NAGVMQNPRHLVRRRGQEARLRCSPMKGHSHVYWYRQLPEEGLKFMVYLQKENIIDESGMPKERFSAEFPKEGPSILRIQQVVRGDSAAYFCASSPTGNQETQYFGPGTRLLVL.

The rearrangement uses TRBV19 and TRBJ2-1; 14 bases line up with TRBD2. Germline values: CDR1 LNHDA, CDR2 SQIVND (reference sequence). Trimming took 0 bases from V and 8 from J; bases not matched to a gene: 9. The CDR3 runs to 18 residues. The CDR3 spells CASSIEGLAGEGWDEQFF. CDR3 DNA sequence: TGTGCCAGTAGTATAGAGGGACTAGCGGGAGAAGGTTGGGATGAGCAGTTCTTC.

CDR3 protein: CASSPREGHPDTQYF. CDR3 nucleotide sequence: TGCGCCAGCTCCCCCCGGGAAGGGCATCCAGATACGCAGTATTTT. The chain combines TRBV10-1 with TRBJ2-3, with D possibly matching TRBD2 (5 bases). The germline CDR1 and CDR2 sequences are WNHNN and SYGVQD (reference sequence). The V end lost 8 bases, the J end lost 4 bases, and 19 bases lay between the germline ends. CDR3 length: 15 amino acids.

V gene TRBV5-1 combines with J gene TRBJ2-1; the D gene is possibly TRBD2 (6 bases). The CDR3 covers 16 residues. Germline V gene sequence: CDR1 SGHRS, CDR2 YFSETQ. V lost 4 bases and J 0 bases, leaving 14 bases between the germline ends. This chain's CDR3 is CASSPGLLSSYNEQFF. The CDR3, as DNA: TGCGCCAGCAGCCCGGGACTTTTAAGCTCCTACAATGAGCAGTTCTTC.

This clone was seen once. The chain recombines TRBV25-1 with TRBJ1-2, with 7 bases that match TRBD1. Germline assignment: CDR1 MGHDK and CDR2 SYGVNS. This CDR3 comprises 14 residues. V was pared by 8 bases and J by 4 bases, with 10 bases of the junction left unmatched. The CDR3 here is CASQRGQATYGYTF. The CDR3 DNA reads TGTGCCAGCCAAAGAGGACAGGCGACCTATGGCTACACCTTC.

This clone came up a few times. V usage is TRBV6-5 and J usage is TRBJ1-1; a weak D match, TRBD1 (5 bases). Per germline, CDR1 MNHEY and CDR2 SVGAGI. The CDR3 consists of 12 residues. The germline V and J ends were trimmed by 6 bases and 4 bases, with 9 bases remaining between them. The CDR3 protein is CASSRGTTEAFF. The CDR3 DNA follows: TGTGCCAGCAGCCGGGGGACCACTGAAGCTTTCTTT.

The rearrangement links TRBV7-9 to TRBJ2-1; 8 bases line up with TRBD2. Germline lookup yields CDR1 SEHNR and CDR2 FQNEAQ (reference sequence). V lost 2 bases and J lost 7; bases outside the gene matches: 4. The CDR3 contains 14 residues. The CDR3 DNA is TGTGCCAGCAGCTTAACTGTAGCGGGGAATGAGCAGTTCTTC. Translated: CASSLTVAGNEQFF.

This clone was observed once. The chain links TRBV6-5 to TRBJ1-4, with D possibly being TRBD1 (5 bases). V lost 4 bases and J 6 bases, leaving 9 bases between the germline ends. The germline gives CDR1 MNHEY, CDR2 SVGAGI. This CDR3 contains 13 residues. The CDR3, as DNA: TGTGCCAGCAGTTTGGGGGGAGATGAAAAACTGTTTTTT. Protein product: CASSLGGDEKLFF.

This chain uses TRBV28 with TRBJ1-3; maybe TRBD1 (6 bases). V dropped 1 base and J dropped 0 bases, with 10 bases sitting between them. The CDR3 is made up of 16 amino acids. In germline, CDR1 is MDHEN, CDR2 SYDVKM. CDR3: CASSLSGVLSGNTIYF. The CDR3 DNA follows: TGTGCCAGCAGTTTATCAGGGGTCCTCTCTGGAAACACCATATATTTT.

By share of the sample, this clone is medium-sized. The genes are TRBV9 and TRBJ1-3, with D maybe TRBD1 (5 bases). Germline values: CDR1 SGDLS, CDR2 YYNGEE. The CDR3 runs 13 residues. V lost 0 bases and J 4 bases, leaving 5 bases between the germline ends. The CDR3 region is CASSVDRGNTIYF. For the CDR3, the DNA is TGTGCCAGCAGCGTAGACAGGGGAAACACCATATATTTT.

The chain is built from TRBV28 and TRBJ2-4, with 8 bases aligning to TRBD1. V gave up 0 bases and J gave up 0 bases; unmatched junction bases: 4. The CDR3 has 17 amino acids. The V gene's germline CDR1 is MDHEN and CDR2 SYDVKM. CDR3 in amino acids: CASSLWGQVLAKNIQYF. CDR3 in DNA: TGTGCCAGCAGTTTATGGGGACAGGTTCTAGCCAAAAACATTCAGTACTTC.

The chain is built from TRBV6-5 and TRBJ1-1; TRBD1 is a possible D gene (5 bases). Trimming removed 2 bases from V and 4 bases from J, with 17 bases in between. CDR1 is MNHEY, CDR2 SVGAGI, per germline. This CDR3 contains 16 residues. The CDR3 DNA reads TGTGCCAGCAGTTACGGGCGAGGTCGGGGGGGCACTGAAGCTTTCTTT. Protein sequence: CASSYGRGRGGTEAFF.

The V gene is TRBV7-9, the J gene TRBJ2-3; 8 bases agree with TRBD2. The V gene's germline CDR1 is SEHNR and CDR2 FQNEAQ (reference sequence). The CDR3 length is 15 residues. The V segment lost 2 bases and the J segment 0 bases; nucleotides outside the gene matches: 1. The CDR3 reads CASSLSSGSTDTQYF. CDR3 sequence (DNA): TGTGCCAGCAGCTTATCTAGCGGGAGCACAGATACGCAGTATTTT.